The 3 T cell receptor beta chains below all came from one sample that was sequenced in a study of blood T cells in healthy people across ages. Next came a second PCR, run for about 7 to 12 cycles, which used a sample-barcoded 5' primer along with a J-beta primer mix. Using its own MiXCR run on the 5' RACE reads, TCRdb lists one record per CDR3 protein. The sample has 950,000 to 1,200,000 distinct CDR3 sequences, around two fifths seen once. Sequencing was done on a sample of blood. These receptor sequences come from a man between 18 and 29 years old in good health.

The chain combines TRBV20-1 with TRBJ2-1, with 8 bases fitting TRBD2. In germline, CDR1 is DFQATT, CDR2 SNEGSKA (reference sequence). The junction had 4 bases not matched to a gene; V was cut back by 1 base and J by 2 bases. CDR3 length equals 15 residues. The CDR3 nucleotides are TGCAGTGCTAGAGTGACGGGACTAGCCTACAATGAGCAGTTCTTC. Amino acids: CSARVTGLAYNEQFF.

The chain uses TRBV20-1 and TRBJ1-1, with D possibly matching TRBD1 (6 bases). The CDR3 runs 15 residues. Trimming pared 3 bases from V and 2 bases from J, leaving 16 bases between. Looked up from germline, CDR1 is DFQATT and CDR2 is SNEGSKA (reference sequence). This CDR3 is CSASYPGGRNTEAFF. The CDR3 DNA reads as TGCAGTGCTAGTTATCCGGGGGGCAGAAACACTGAAGCTTTCTTT.

The chain combines TRBV5-1 with TRBJ2-1; D is unresolved. The germline V gene has CDR1 SGHRS and CDR2 YFSETQ. Trimming removed 3 bases from V and 2 bases from J, with 9 bases in between. The CDR3 has 14 residues. The DNA for the CDR3 is TGCGCCAGCAGCTGGATGGATCCCTACAATGAGCAGTTCTTC. It yields the protein CASSWMDPYNEQFF.